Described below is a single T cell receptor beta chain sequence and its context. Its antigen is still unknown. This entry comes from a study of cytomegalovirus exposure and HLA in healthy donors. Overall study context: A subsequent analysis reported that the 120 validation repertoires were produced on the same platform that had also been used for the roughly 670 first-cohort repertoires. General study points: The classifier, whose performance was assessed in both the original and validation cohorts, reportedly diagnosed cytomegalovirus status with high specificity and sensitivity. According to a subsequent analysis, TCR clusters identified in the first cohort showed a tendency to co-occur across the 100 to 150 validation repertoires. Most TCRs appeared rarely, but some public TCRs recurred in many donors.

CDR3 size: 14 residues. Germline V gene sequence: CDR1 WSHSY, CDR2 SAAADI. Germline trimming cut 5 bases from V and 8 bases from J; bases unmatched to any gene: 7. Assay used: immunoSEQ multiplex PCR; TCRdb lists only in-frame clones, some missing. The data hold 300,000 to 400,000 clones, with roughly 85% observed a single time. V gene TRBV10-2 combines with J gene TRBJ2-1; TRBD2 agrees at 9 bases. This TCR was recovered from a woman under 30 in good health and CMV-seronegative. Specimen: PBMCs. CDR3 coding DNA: TGCGCCAGCAGTTATCTTGCGGGAGGGGATGAGCAGTTCTTC. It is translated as CASSYLAGGDEQFF.